This entry lists 20 T cell receptor beta chains sequenced from one sample in a study of tumor and adjacent non-tumor tissue in lung cancer listed by TCRdb under 2018. RNA was isolated from bulk unsorted tissue, and RNA quality was assessed with a NanoDrop ND-1000 and an Agilent 2100. The method behind the library was multiplex PCR. Sequencer: Illumina HiSeq 2500. Following protocols modified from ARM-PCR, the researchers constructed TCRbeta libraries through three rounds of nested PCR with primers (Table S4). TCRdb redid the processing of the public reads, applying fastp at Q25 and MiXCR, and retained in-frame beta chains. Rows are combined by CDR3 protein, so each entry shows the most common genes and DNA. The table for this sample lists 100,000 to 120,000 distinct CDR3 sequences; approximately 84% of them were counted only once. The ten largest account for approximately 22% of the sample. Source material: lung tumor tissue. These receptor sequences come from a man in his 70s with non-small cell lung cancer.

About this clonotype itself: A much larger clone sits a single nucleotide away, making a read error possible. This rearrangement joins TRBV28 to TRBJ1-5; D is undetermined. CDR3 size: 14 residues. Germline CDR1 MDHEN, CDR2 SYDVKM. CDR3 DNA sequence: TGTGCCAGCAGTGGAACTGCTAGCAATCAGCCCCATCATTTT. This sequence encodes CASSGTASNQPHHF.

The rearrangement joins TRBV12-3 or TRBV12-4 to TRBJ2-1, with TRBD1 matching 8 bases. CDR3 size: 14 residues. The V and J ends lost 6 bases and 5 bases, in that order; junction bases with no gene match: 6. CDR3 in amino acids: CASRYDRGHNEQFF. DNA of the CDR3: TGTGCCAGCAGATACGACAGGGGACACAATGAGCAGTTCTTC.

Concerning this clonotype: The junction differs from germline at one of its ends, possibly a read error. This chain joins TRBV20-1 and TRBJ1-1, with 8 positions matching TRBD1. CDR3 length equals 17 residues. Germline V gene lookup returns CDR1 DFQATT and CDR2 SNEGSKA (reference sequence). CDR3 coding DNA: TGCAGTGTTAGAGATGGCGAGACAGGGGACTCGAACACTGTAGCTTTCTTT. Its translation is CSVRDGETGDSNTVAFF.

Notes on this clonotype: The conserved phenylalanine or tryptophan is not found at the CDR3 terminus, so this likely reflects a read error. Because the CDR3's place on the DNA is in doubt, the DNA is left out and the CDR3 is given as listed by TCRdb. The gene calls are TRBV29-1 and TRBJ2-4. The CDR3 spans 16 residues, counting both ends. CDR1 SQVTM and CDR2 ANQGSEA come from the germline V gene. CDR3: CSVEVSSALAKNIQYL.

A note on this clonotype: An end of the junction differs from the germline gene, which may be a read error. V and J are TRBV29-1 and TRBJ2-6; D may match TRBD1 or TRBD2 (5 bases each). From germline, CDR1 is SQVTM and CDR2 ANQGSEA. This CDR3 spans 15 amino acids. For the CDR3, the DNA is TGCATCGTTCAAGGGACGGTAACTGGGGCCAACGTACTGACTTTC. Residues: CIVQGTVTGANVLTF.

As to this clonotype: One end of the junction does not line up with germline, which may come from a read error. This sequence joins TRBV10-2 and TRBJ2-1, with D perhaps assigned TRBD1 or TRBD2 (5 bases each). CDR1 WSHSY and CDR2 SAAADI come from the germline V gene. CDR3 length: 15 residues. In DNA form, the CDR3 reads TGCGTCAGCAGGTCCCGGGGACCCTCTTCTCACGAGCAGTTCTTC. Translating it yields CVSRSRGPSSHEQFF.

About this clonotype itself: Mismatch with germline at one junction end may stem from a read error. V usage is TRBV2 and J usage is TRBJ1-1, with D perhaps TRBD1 (6 bases). Germline CDR1 and CDR2: SNHLY and FYNNEI. The CDR3 has 14 amino acids. CDR3 in DNA: TGTTCCAGCAGTGATGTCAGGGGCAGGACTGAAGCTTTCTTT. Translating gives CSSSDVRGRTEAFF.

The chain joins TRBV11-3 to TRBJ2-7, with D perhaps matching TRBD1 (6 bases). The CDR3 runs to 15 residues. Germline V lookup: CDR1 SGHNT, CDR2 YENEEA. The CDR3 sequence: CARSLTGLFSYEQYV. DNA for the CDR3: TGTGCAAGGAGTTTAACAGGGCTTTTTTCCTACGAGCAGTACGTC.

With regard to this clonotype: The junction departs from the called germline gene at one end, perhaps through a read error. The genes are TRBV5-4 and TRBJ2-2; D uncertain. Germline-derived CDR1 and CDR2 are SGHNT and YYREEE (reference sequence). This CDR3 region has 12 residues. The CDR3 coding sequence is TGTGCCTGCAGCTCGTACACCGGGGAGCTGTTTTTT. Its translation: CACSSYTGELFF.

This clonotype was seen only a few times. One end of the junction varies from germline; a read error may be responsible. V gene TRBV12-3 or TRBV12-4 combines with J gene TRBJ2-7; D not certain. This CDR3 has 12 amino acids. The CDR3 region has the DNA TGTGTCAGCAGTTTGGTCCCCTACGAGCAGTACTTC. Translating gives CVSSLVPYEQYF.

Worth noting for this clonotype: Given the absence of the conserved phenylalanine or tryptophan at the CDR3 end, a read error is likely. The rearrangement uses TRBV6-5 and TRBJ1-2; tentative D call: TRBD1 (6 bases). Per the germline V gene, CDR1 is MNHEY and CDR2 is SVGAGI. There are 15 residues in the CDR3. DNA of the CDR3: TGTGCTAGCAGTTACAGCGGACGGGGGGCATATGGCTACACCATG. Protein sequence: CASSYSGRGAYGYTM.

The J gene is TRBJ2-3, the V gene TRBV28; tentatively, D is TRBD2 (6 bases). Germline CDR1 reads MDHEN; CDR2 reads SYDVKM. V was clipped by 3 bases and J by 8 bases, with 15 bases between them. The CDR3 consists of 14 residues. CDR3 nucleotides: TGTGCCAGCAGTTTTGCGGGAACCACGGGTACGCAGTATTTT. This codes for CASSFAGTTGTQYF. The whole variable domain, filled in from reference TRBV28 and TRBJ2-3, reads DVKVTQSSRYLVKRTGEKVFLECVQDMDHENMFWYRQDPGLGLRLIYFSYDVKMKEKGDIPEGYSVSREKKERFSLILESASTNQTSMYLCASSFAGTTGTQYFGPGTRLTVL.

Comments on this clonotype: This CDR3 fails to terminate in the conserved phenylalanine or tryptophan, so it likely reflects a read error. The V gene is TRBV6-6, the J gene TRBJ1-5, with 7 bases identical to TRBD1. Trimming at V came to 9 bases and at J to 0 bases, leaving 17 bases not matched to a gene. In germline, CDR1 is MNHNY, CDR2 SVGAGI (reference sequence). The CDR3 sequence is 18 residues long. This CDR3 is CASGYFGWGQNSNQPQHI. Here the CDR3 DNA reads TGTGCCAGTGGTTACTTCGGGTGGGGACAGAATAGCAATCAGCCCCAGCATATT.

Comment on this clonotype: At one end, the junction sequence differs from germline, possibly due to a read error. V gene TRBV29-1 combines with J gene TRBJ1-2; a possible D gene is TRBD1 (5 bases). The germline V gene encodes CDR1 SQVTM and CDR2 ANQGSEA. The CDR3 is 13 amino acids. The CDR3 sequence is CSAVSQANYGHTF. In DNA form, the CDR3 reads TGCAGTGCTGTGTCACAGGCTAACTATGGCCACACCTTC.

The sample holds one count of this clonotype. This chain uses TRBV29-1 with TRBJ1-2, with D unresolved. Germline V gene sequence: CDR1 SQVTM, CDR2 ANQGSEA. The CDR3 is 11 amino acids. The CDR3 sequence is CGVADGYGYTF. CDR3 bases: TGCGGGGTAGCGGACGGTTATGGCTACACCTTC.

Comment on this clonotype: At one of its ends the junction is not consistent with the germline gene, which may arise from a read error. The rearrangement uses TRBV18 and TRBJ2-3; TRBD2 might be the D (6 bases). The CDR3 spans 13 residues. Germline V gives CDR1 KGHSH, CDR2 LQKENI. CDR3 sequence: CACSPGLPDTQYF. As DNA, the CDR3 is TGTGCCTGCTCACCAGGACTACCAGATACGCAGTACTTT.

J is TRBJ2-1 and V is TRBV11-2; D tentatively reads TRBD1 or TRBD2 (5 bases each). The CDR3 is 16 residues long. V shed 5 bases and J shed 8 bases, with 22 bases lying between them. In germline, CDR1 is SGHAT, CDR2 FQNNGV. CDR3 region: CASSPGAHNNVDEQFF. CDR3 DNA: TGTGCCAGCAGCCCCGGGGCTCACAACAATGTTGATGAGCAGTTCTTC.

V is TRBV6-5 and J is TRBJ2-7; possible D gene TRBD1, 6 bases. The ends were cut back, 3 bases at V and 6 bases at J, with 15 bases in the middle. CDR3 size: 14 residues. Germline V lookup: CDR1 MNHEY, CDR2 SVGAGI. The CDR3 bases are TGTGCCAGCAGTTATAGTAGGACAGTCAGCGAGCAGTACTTC. It codes for CASSYSRTVSEQYF.

About this clonotype itself: Relative to the germline gene, one junction end is altered; a read error may explain this. The CDR3 here is CAGSVDAQRTEAFF. The CDR3 DNA follows: TGTGCCGGCAGCGTGGACGCCCAGCGCACTGAAGCTTTCTTT. V is TRBV5-5 and J is TRBJ1-1; D gene ambiguous. The CDR3 runs to 14 residues. Germline V lookup: CDR1 SGHKS, CDR2 YYEKEE (reference sequence).

The rearrangement joins TRBV20-1 to TRBJ1-2; D ambiguous. Trimming pared 1 base from V and 6 bases from J, leaving 30 bases between. The CDR3 consists of 19 residues. The V gene's germline CDR1 is DFQATT and CDR2 SNEGSKA (reference sequence). CDR3 nucleotides: TGCAGTGCTAGAGGAGGCTTTGGTGGAAGTGTGACCACCGATGATGGCTACACCTTC. This translates into CSARGGFGGSVTTDDGYTF.